The subject of this entry is one T cell receptor (beta chain). Here immunoSEQ multiplex PCR was the method, and the copy in TCRdb shows in-frame clones only, minus some. The table has some 40,000 clones, 86% seen once. The CDR3 is made up of 17 amino acids. Germline V gives CDR1 SGHTA, CDR2 FQGNSA. The ends lost 5 bases at V and 6 bases at J; junction bases unmatched: 19. This sample was included in a study of T cell clones after liver transplantation. Study details: Subjects received no induction therapy and standard immunosuppression until randomization at 12-24 months post-transplant. At least one year of complete immunosuppression withdrawal without enzymes over twice normal defined tolerance.

The receptor's source is a human patient who received a liver transplant. Among the T cells, some may be from the graft donor. Here the sequenced sample was CD4+ T cells from blood, taken 24 months after liver transplant. The J gene is TRBJ2-7, the V gene TRBV7-2; TRBD2 agrees at 7 bases. The CDR3 region is CASSPNGGRVGLAEQYF. DNA of the CDR3: TGTGCCAGCAGCCCCAATGGGGGGAGGGTAGGGCTCGCCGAGCAGTACTTC.